The clone carrying this T cell receptor beta chain was recorded a few times. What it binds is unknown. These data come from a study of blood T cells in healthy people across ages. Findings and caveats of the study: Per million T cells, TCR beta diversity dropped roughly linearly as age increased. Diversity estimates drawn from one million T cells were deemed underestimates.

The use of a sample-barcoded 5' primer and a J-beta primer mix characterized a second PCR of roughly 6 to 11 cycles. TCRdb re-analysed the 5' RACE reads in MiXCR, keeping a single row per CDR3 protein. The table records about 720,000 distinct CDR3 sequences, 20% to 25% of them present only once. The length of the CDR3 is 15 residues. CDR1 SGHRS and CDR2 YFSETQ come from the germline V gene. Trimming took off 0 bases at V and 4 bases at J, with 13 bases between the two ends. In addition, the sample was reused for a study of T cells of mothers and their children. In that study: In each mother, TCR beta CDR3 reads exceeded 8 million; in each child, they numbered around 3 million.

The receptor was isolated from a boy younger than 18 in good health. The chain uses TRBV5-1 and TRBJ1-2, with D unclear. The sample was blood. The CDR3 bases are TGCGCCAGCAGCTTGGGTCAGACCGAAATCTATGGCTACACCTTC. Its protein is CASSLGQTEIYGYTF.